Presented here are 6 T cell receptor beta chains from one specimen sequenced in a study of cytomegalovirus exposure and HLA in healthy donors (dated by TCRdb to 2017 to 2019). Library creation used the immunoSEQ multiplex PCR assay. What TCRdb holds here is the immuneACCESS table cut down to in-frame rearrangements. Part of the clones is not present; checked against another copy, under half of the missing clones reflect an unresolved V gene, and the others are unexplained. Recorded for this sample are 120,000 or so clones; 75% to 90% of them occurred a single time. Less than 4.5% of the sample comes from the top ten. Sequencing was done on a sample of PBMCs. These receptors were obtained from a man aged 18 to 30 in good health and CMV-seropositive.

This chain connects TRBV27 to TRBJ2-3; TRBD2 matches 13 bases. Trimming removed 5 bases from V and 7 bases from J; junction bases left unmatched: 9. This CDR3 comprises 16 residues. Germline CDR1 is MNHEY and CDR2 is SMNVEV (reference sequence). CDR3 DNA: TGTGCCAGCAGTGTATTACTAGCGGGGGGGCCACATACGCAGTATTTT. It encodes CASSVLLAGGPHTQYF.

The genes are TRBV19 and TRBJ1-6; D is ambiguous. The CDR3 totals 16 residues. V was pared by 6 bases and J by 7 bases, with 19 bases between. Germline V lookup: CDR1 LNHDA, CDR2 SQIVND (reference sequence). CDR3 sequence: CASSVTAKAFNSPLHF. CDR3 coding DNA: TGTGCCAGTAGCGTAACAGCCAAAGCCTTCAATTCACCCCTCCACTTT.

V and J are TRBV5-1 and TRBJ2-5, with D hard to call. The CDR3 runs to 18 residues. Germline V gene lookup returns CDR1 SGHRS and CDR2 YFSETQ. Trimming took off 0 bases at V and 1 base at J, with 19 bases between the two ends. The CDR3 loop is CASSLGQGGFQAQETQYF. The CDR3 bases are TGCGCCAGCAGCTTGGGGCAAGGTGGGTTCCAGGCCCAAGAGACCCAGTACTTC.

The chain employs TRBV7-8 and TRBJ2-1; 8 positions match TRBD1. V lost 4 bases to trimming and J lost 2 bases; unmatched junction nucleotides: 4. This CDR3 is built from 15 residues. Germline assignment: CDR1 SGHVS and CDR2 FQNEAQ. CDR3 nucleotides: TGTGCCAGCAGCTCGGACAGGGTCCCCTACAATGAGCAGTTCTTC. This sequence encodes CASSSDRVPYNEQFF. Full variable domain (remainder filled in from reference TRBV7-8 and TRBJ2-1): GAGVSQSPRYKVAKRGQDVALRCDPISGHVSLFWYQQALGQGPEFLTYFQNEAQLDKSGLPSDRFFAERPEGSVSTLKIQRTQQEDSAVYLCASSSDRVPYNEQFFGPGTRLTVL.

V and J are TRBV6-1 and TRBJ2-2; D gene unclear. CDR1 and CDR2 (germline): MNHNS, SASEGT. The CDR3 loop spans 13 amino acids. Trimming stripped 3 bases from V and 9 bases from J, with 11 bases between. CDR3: CASSERHARELFF. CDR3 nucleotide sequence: TGTGCCAGCAGTGAGAGACATGCGAGGGAGCTGTTTTTT.

The CDR3 DNA reads as TGTGCCATTAGGCCTCCTGGAGCTAACTATGGCTACACCTTC. It translates to CAIRPPGANYGYTF. The chain uses TRBV10-3 and TRBJ1-2; D gene unclear. Germline V lookup: CDR1 ENHRY, CDR2 SYGVKD. Trimming removed 9 bases from V and 0 bases from J, with 14 bases in between. This CDR3 is built from 14 residues.